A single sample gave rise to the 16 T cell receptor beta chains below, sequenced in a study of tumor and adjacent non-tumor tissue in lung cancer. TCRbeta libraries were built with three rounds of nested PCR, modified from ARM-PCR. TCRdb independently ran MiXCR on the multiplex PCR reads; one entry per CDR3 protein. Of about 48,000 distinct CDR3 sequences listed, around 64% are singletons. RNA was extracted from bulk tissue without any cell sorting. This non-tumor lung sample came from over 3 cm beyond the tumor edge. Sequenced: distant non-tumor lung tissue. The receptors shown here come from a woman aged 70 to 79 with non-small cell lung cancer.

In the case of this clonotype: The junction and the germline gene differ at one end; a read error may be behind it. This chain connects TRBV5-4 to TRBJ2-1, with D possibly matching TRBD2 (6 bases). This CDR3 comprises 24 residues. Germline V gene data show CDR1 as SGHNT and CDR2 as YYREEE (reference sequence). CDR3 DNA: TGTGCCAGCAGCTTGGAATGGACGGACTACGGGATTAACAAGATAAATAGCTCCTTCAATGAGCAGCTCTTC. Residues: CASSLEWTDYGINKINSSFNEQLF.

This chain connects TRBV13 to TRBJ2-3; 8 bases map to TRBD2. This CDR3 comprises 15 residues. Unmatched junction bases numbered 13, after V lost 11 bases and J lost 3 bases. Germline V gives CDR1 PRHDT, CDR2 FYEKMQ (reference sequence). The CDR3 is CACNPSGGGTDTQYF. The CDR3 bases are TGTGCCTGCAACCCCAGCGGGGGTGGGACAGATACGCAGTATTTT.

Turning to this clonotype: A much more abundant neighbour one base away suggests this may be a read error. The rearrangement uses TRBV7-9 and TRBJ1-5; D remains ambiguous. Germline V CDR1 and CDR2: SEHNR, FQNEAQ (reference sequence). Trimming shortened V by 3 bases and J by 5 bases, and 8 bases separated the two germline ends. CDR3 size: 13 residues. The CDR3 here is CASSFEGDQPQHF. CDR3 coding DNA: TGTGCCAGCAGCTTTGAAGGTGATCAGCCCCAGCATTTT.

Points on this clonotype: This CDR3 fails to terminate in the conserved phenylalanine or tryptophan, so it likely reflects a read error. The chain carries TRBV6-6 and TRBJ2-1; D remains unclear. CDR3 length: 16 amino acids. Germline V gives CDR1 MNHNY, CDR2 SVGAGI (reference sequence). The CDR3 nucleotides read TGTGCCAGTAGTTACGGCCTGGAAAAGTCCTACAATGAGCAGTTCTTA. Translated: CASSYGLEKSYNEQFL.

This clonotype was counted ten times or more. This chain's CDR3 is CASSLDSPRPQFF. CDR3 DNA: TGTGCCAGCAGCTTAGACTCCCCCCGTCCGCAGTTCTTC. V usage is TRBV11-2 and J usage is TRBJ2-1, with unresolved D. V lost 0 bases to trimming and J lost 12 bases, with 12 bases between them. CDR1 and CDR2 from the germline V gene are SGHAT and FQNNGV. The CDR3 runs 13 residues.

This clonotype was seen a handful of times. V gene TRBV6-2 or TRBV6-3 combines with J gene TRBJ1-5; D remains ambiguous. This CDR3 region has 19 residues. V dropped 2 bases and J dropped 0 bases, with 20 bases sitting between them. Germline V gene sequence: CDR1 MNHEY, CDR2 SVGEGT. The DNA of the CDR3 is TGTGCCAGCAGTTACCCGCTGGGAGGAGTGACCCATAGCAATCAGCCCCAGCATTTT. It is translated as CASSYPLGGVTHSNQPQHF.

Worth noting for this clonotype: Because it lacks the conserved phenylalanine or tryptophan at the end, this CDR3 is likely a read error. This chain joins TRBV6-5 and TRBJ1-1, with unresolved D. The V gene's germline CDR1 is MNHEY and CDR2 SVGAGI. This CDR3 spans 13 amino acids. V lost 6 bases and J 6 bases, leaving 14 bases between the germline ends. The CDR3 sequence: CASSRSDAAEAFI. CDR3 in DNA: TGTGCCAGCAGCCGAAGCGACGCCGCTGAAGCTTTCATT.

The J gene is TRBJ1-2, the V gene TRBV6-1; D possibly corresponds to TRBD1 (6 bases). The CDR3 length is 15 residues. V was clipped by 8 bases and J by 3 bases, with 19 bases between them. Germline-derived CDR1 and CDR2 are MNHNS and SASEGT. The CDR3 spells CASDEGTGLDYGYTF. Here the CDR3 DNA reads TGTGCCAGCGACGAGGGAACAGGGTTGGACTATGGCTACACCTTC.

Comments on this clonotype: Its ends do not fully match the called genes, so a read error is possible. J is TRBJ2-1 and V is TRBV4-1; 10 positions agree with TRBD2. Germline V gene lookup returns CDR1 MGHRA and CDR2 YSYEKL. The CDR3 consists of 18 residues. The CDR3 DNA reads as TGCGCCAGCAACCAAGAGGGGGTTCTAGCGGGAGTCGTAAATGAGCAGTTCTTC. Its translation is CASNQEGVLAGVVNEQFF.

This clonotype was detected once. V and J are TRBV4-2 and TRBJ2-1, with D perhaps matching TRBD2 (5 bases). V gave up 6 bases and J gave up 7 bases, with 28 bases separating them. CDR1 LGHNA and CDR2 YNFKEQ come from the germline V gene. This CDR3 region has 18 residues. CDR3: CASRPEGIGIWSVNEQFF. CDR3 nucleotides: TGTGCCAGCAGACCTGAAGGAATCGGGATATGGTCGGTTAATGAGCAGTTCTTC.

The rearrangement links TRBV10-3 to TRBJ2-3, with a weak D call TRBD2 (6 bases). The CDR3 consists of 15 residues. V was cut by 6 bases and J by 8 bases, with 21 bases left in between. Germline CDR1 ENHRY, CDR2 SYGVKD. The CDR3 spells CAISLGTGVPATQYF. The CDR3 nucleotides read TGTGCCATCAGCCTCGGGACGGGGGTTCCAGCTACGCAGTATTTT.

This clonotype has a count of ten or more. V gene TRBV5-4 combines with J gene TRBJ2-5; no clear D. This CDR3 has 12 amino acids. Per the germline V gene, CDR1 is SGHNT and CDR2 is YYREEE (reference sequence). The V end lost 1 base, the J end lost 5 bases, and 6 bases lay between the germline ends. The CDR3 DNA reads TGTGCCAGCAGCTTGTTCCGGGAGACCCAGTACTTC. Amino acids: CASSLFRETQYF.

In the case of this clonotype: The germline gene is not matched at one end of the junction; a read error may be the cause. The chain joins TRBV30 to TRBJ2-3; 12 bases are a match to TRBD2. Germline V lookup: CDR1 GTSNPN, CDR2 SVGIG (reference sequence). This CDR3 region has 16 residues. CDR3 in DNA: TGTGCCTGGAGCGGGGGACTAGCGGGCCTATTGGATACGCAATATTTT. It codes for CAWSGGLAGLLDTQYF.

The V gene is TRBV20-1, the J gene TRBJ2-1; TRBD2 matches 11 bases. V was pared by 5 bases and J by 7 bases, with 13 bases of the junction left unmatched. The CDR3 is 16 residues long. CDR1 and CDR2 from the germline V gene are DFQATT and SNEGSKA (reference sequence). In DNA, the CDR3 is TGCAGTGCTCCGCTGGGACTAGCGGCCCTGGGGAATGAGCAGTTCTTC. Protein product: CSAPLGLAALGNEQFF.

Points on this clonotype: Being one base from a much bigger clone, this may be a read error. The CDR3 nucleotides read TGTGCCAGCAGCTCTAGGGGGGAAGAGACCCAGTACTTC. This gives the protein CASSSRGEETQYF. The chain joins TRBV28 to TRBJ2-5; possibly TRBD1 or TRBD2 for D (6 bases each). Per germline, CDR1 MDHEN and CDR2 SYDVKM. The V end was cut by 6 bases, the J end by 3 bases, with 11 bases between. The CDR3 has 13 residues.

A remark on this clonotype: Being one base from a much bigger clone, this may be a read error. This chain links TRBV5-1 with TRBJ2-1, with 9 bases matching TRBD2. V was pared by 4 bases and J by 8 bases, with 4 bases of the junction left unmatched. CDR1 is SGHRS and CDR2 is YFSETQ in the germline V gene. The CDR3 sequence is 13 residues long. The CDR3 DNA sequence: TGCGCCAGCAGCGCGGGAGGGCCTTATGAGCAGTTCTTC. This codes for CASSAGGPYEQFF.